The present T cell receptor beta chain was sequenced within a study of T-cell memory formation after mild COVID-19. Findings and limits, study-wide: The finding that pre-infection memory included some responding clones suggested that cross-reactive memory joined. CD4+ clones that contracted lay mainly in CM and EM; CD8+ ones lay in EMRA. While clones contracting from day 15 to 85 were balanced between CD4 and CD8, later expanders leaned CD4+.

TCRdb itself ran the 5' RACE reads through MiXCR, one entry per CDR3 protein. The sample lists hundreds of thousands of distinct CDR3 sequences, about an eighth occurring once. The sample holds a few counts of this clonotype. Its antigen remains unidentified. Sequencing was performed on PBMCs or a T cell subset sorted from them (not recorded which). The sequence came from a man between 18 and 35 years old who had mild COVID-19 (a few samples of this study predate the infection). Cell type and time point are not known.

The CDR3 sequence: CASSSGGMVSNTEAFF. As DNA, the CDR3 is TGTGCCAGCAGCTCTGGGGGAATGGTCTCGAACACTGAAGCTTTCTTT. This chain uses TRBV7-2 with TRBJ1-1; possibly TRBD1 for D (5 bases). The germline V and J ends were trimmed by 4 bases and 1 base, with 16 bases remaining between them. The CDR3 is 16 amino acids. Germline V gene lookup returns CDR1 SGHTA and CDR2 FQGNSA.